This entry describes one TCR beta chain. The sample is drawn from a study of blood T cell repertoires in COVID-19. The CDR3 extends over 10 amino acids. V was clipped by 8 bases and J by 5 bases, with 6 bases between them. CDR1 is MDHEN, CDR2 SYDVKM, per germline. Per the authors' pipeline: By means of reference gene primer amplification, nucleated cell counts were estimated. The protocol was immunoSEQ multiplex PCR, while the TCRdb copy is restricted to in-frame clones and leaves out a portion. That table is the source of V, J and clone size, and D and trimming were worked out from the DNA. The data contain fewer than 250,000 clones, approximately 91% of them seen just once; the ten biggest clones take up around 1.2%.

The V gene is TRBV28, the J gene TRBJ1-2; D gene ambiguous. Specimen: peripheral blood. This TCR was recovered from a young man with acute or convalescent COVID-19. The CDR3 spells CASGPYGYTF. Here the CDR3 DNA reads TGTGCCAGCGGGCCTTATGGCTACACCTTC.